A selection of T cell receptor beta chains follows, all from one sample in a study of shared clonotypes between healthy human individuals. Libraries were prepared by immunoSEQ multiplex PCR; TCRdb keeps only in-frame clonotypes and omits some of them. The sample lists a few hundred thousand clones; 60% to 70% were seen once. Sequenced: memory CD4+ T cells sorted from blood. These receptors were taken from a man under 40 in good health. CDR3s include the opening cysteine and the closing phenylalanine or tryptophan. D genes are given only for firm matches. A row's size may be missing; if present it is once, few, many or a size class.

size,J,D,V,DNA,CDR3
.,TRBJ2-3,TRBD2,TRBV19,TGTGCCAGTAGTACTAGCGGGAGTACAGATACGCAGTATTTT,CASSTSGSTDTQYF
once,TRBJ2-3,.,TRBV29-1,TGCAGCGTTGTTCCTTGGTTCCGATCCACAGATACGCAGTATTTT,CSVVPWFRSTDTQYF
.,TRBJ1-2,.,TRBV28,TGTGCCAGCAGGCGCGGGGGTGGTTTGAACTATGGCTACACCTTC,CASRRGGGLNYGYTF
few,TRBJ1-5,.,TRBV28,TGTGCCAGCAGTTTAGACAAGAATCAGCCCCAGCATTTT,CASSLDKNQPQHF
.,TRBJ2-1,TRBD2,TRBV5-1,TGCGCCAGCAGCTTGGCCGGGACTAGCTCACTCAATGAGCAGTTCTTC,CASSLAGTSSLNEQFF
.,TRBJ2-1,TRBD1,TRBV7-2,TGTGCCAGCAGCAAAAGACAGGGGGCTAGGAATGAGCAGTTCTTC,CASSKRQGARNEQFF
.,TRBJ2-3,.,TRBV6-5,TGTGCCAGCAGACCCGGGACAACAGGCACAGATACGCAGTATTTT,CASRPGTTGTDTQYF
few,TRBJ1-1,TRBD1,TRBV7-2,TGTGCCAGCAGCCAGAATAACGGACAGGGGGCGGCGGTTGGCACTGAAGCTTTCTTT,CASSQNNGQGAAVGTEAFF
few,TRBJ2-5,.,TRBV5-1,TGCGCCAGCAGCTTGGTCGGTGCCGCAGAGACCCAGTACTTC,CASSLVGAAETQYF
.,TRBJ2-1,TRBD2,TRBV28,TGTGCCAGCTCCTTGGGGACTAGCGGGGGATACAATGAGCAGTTCTTC,CASSLGTSGGYNEQFF
.,TRBJ1-2,.,TRBV28,TGTGCCAGCAGTTTAGAGCCCCGTCTCCGGAGCGGCTACACCTTC,CASSLEPRLRSGYTF
.,TRBJ2-2,TRBD2,TRBV18,TGTGCCAGCTCACCAGTAGCGGGAGCCGGGGAGCTGTTTTTT,CASSPVAGAGELFF
.,TRBJ2-5,.,TRBV5-4,TGTGCCAGCAGCCCAGGGATAGGGAGAGAGACCCAGTACTTC,CASSPGIGRETQYF
.,TRBJ2-5,.,TRBV5-1,TGCGCCAGCAGCTTGGGGAAAGAGACCCAGTACTTC,CASSLGKETQYF
.,TRBJ2-2,TRBD2,TRBV6-5,TGTGCCAGCAGTTCGGGACTAGCGAGCACCGGGGAGCTGTTTTTT,CASSSGLASTGELFF
.,TRBJ2-5,TRBD1,TRBV9,TGTGCCAGCAGCCCCGACCCGGACAGGGTAGAGACCCAGTACTTC,CASSPDPDRVETQYF
.,TRBJ2-1,TRBD2,TRBV6-5,TGTGCCAGCAGTTACTCGAGCGGGAGCTCCTACAATGAGCAGTTCTTC,CASSYSSGSSYNEQFF